These T cell receptor beta chains were read from a single sample in a study of PD-1 blockade in mismatch repair-deficient tumors. Clones were sequenced by immunoSEQ multiplex PCR, and TCRdb holds only the in-frame ones, with some missing. The repertoire has several thousand clones, over 80% of them found once; the top ten carry approximately 12%. For these receptors, no antigen is known. Sequenced here: cells cultured in vitro, sampled from a patient treated with pembrolizumab. These receptors originate from an adult with mismatch repair-deficient cancer. The CDR3 runs from the conserved cysteine through the conserved F or W. D genes are given only for firm matches. Some rows have no size entry. The others give once, few or many, or a class for an expanded clone.

D gene | clone size | J gene | V gene | CDR3 length | CDR3 DNA | CDR3 protein
TRBD2 | NA | TRBJ2-1 | TRBV2 | 16 | TGTGCCAGCGGGGGGCGCGGGACTAGCGGATACAATGAGCAGTTCTTC | CASGGRGTSGYNEQFF
NA | NA | TRBJ1-1 | TRBV5-4 | 16 | TGTGCCAGCAGCTTGGATGCGAGCGGCTTGAACACTGAAGCTTTCTTT | CASSLDASGLNTEAFF
TRBD2 | NA | TRBJ2-1 | TRBV30 | 15 | TGTGCCTGGAGGGGGAGACTAGCGGTAATTGGGGAGCAGTTCTTC | CAWRGRLAVIGEQFF
TRBD1 | NA | TRBJ2-7 | TRBV6-1 | 13 | TGTGCCAGCTGGACAGGGAGCTCCTACGAGCAGTACTTC | CASWTGSSYEQYF
NA | NA | TRBJ1-5 | TRBV7-8 | 15 | TGTGCCAGCAGCCCCGACAGAGCCTCCCATCAGCCCCAGCATTTT | CASSPDRASHQPQHF
NA | NA | TRBJ2-1 | TRBV9 | 12 | TGTGCCAGCAGCCCTAATCACAATGAGCAGTTCTTC | CASSPNHNEQFF
TRBD2 | NA | TRBJ2-3 | TRBV27 | 21 | TGTGCCAGCAGTTTCACTACCCGAGGACTAGCGGGAGGGCCGGGCACAGATACGCAGTATTTT | CASSFTTRGLAGGPGTDTQYF
NA | NA | TRBJ2-1 | TRBV27 | 14 | TGTGCCAGCAGTCCGCGCCCTAAGGACAATGAGCAGTTCTTC | CASSPRPKDNEQFF
NA | NA | TRBJ1-1 | TRBV6-1 | 14 | TGTGCCAGCACCCCGGATAGGTGGAACACTGAAGCTTTCTTT | CASTPDRWNTEAFF
NA | NA | TRBJ1-1 | TRBV5-4 | 16 | TGTGCCAGCAGCTTTCCTGGGGCTGTGAAAAACACTGAAGCTTTCTTT | CASSFPGAVKNTEAFF
TRBD1 | NA | TRBJ1-1 | TRBV7-6 | 14 | TGTGCCAGCAGCTTAGGGGGGACAGACACTGAAGCTTTCTTT | CASSLGGTDTEAFF
NA | NA | TRBJ1-3 | TRBV7-2 | 15 | TGTGCCAGCAGCTCCCTCGAGGGTGCCGGAAACACCATATATTTT | CASSSLEGAGNTIYF
TRBD2 | NA | TRBJ2-3 | TRBV5-6 | 13 | TGTGCCAGCAGCTTAAGCGGGAGGGATACGCAGTATTTT | CASSLSGRDTQYF
NA | once | TRBJ1-4 | TRBV7-2 | 15 | TGTGCCAGCAGCTTAAACTCCCTGAGGGCGGAAAAACTGTTTTTT | CASSLNSLRAEKLFF
NA | NA | TRBJ1-6 | TRBV14 | 15 | TGTGCCAGCAGCCAAGGAACAGGCGGCCATTCACCCCTCCACTTT | CASSQGTGGHSPLHF
NA | NA | TRBJ1-2 | TRBV5-6 | 14 | TGTGCCAGCAGCCGGTCCGGGCCCATCTATGGCTACACCTTC | CASSRSGPIYGYTF
TRBD2 | NA | TRBJ2-7 | TRBV28 | 15 | TGTGCCAGCGGACAACTAGCGGGAGGCCACTACGAGCAGTACTTC | CASGQLAGGHYEQYF
NA | NA | TRBJ2-3 | TRBV7-3 | 12 | TGTGCCAGCAGAGGGACGGGAGATACGCAGTATTTT | CASRGTGDTQYF
NA | NA | TRBJ2-6 | TRBV28 | 14 | TGTGCCAGCAGTTTAATCACTGGGGCCAACGTCCTGACTTTC | CASSLITGANVLTF
NA | NA | TRBJ1-4 | TRBV1 | 14 | TGCACCAGCAGCCAAGATCGGGGGGTCCGGGAACTGTTTTTT | CTSSQDRGVRELFF
NA | NA | TRBJ1-6 | TRBV5-6 | 15 | TGTGCCAGCAGTTCAGATGGAATGAATAATTCACCCCTCCACTTT | CASSSDGMNNSPLHF
NA | NA | TRBJ2-5 | TRBV27 | 13 | TGTGCCAGCAGTTATGGCCCACGAGAGACCCAGTACTTC | CASSYGPRETQYF
NA | NA | TRBJ1-2 | TRBV9 | 12 | TGTGCCAGCAGCGTAGTGGAGTCGCGCTACACCTTC | CASSVVESRYTF
TRBD1 | NA | TRBJ1-1 | TRBV28 | 16 | TGTGCCAGCAGTTTCCGGGACAGGGGGCGCGCAACTGAAGCTTTCTTT | CASSFRDRGRATEAFF
TRBD1 | NA | TRBJ1-2 | TRBV7-8 | 15 | TGTGCCAGCAGCTCGAGACAGGGCACCCCCTATGGCTACACCTTC | CASSSRQGTPYGYTF
NA | NA | TRBJ2-7 | TRBV5-1 | 14 | TGCGCCAGCAGCTTGGTGCAGGGAGGATACGAGCAGTACTTC | CASSLVQGGYEQYF
NA | NA | TRBJ2-3 | TRBV10-2 | 15 | TGCGCCAGCAGTGAGCAGGGAGTTAGCACAGATACGCAGTATTTT | CASSEQGVSTDTQYF